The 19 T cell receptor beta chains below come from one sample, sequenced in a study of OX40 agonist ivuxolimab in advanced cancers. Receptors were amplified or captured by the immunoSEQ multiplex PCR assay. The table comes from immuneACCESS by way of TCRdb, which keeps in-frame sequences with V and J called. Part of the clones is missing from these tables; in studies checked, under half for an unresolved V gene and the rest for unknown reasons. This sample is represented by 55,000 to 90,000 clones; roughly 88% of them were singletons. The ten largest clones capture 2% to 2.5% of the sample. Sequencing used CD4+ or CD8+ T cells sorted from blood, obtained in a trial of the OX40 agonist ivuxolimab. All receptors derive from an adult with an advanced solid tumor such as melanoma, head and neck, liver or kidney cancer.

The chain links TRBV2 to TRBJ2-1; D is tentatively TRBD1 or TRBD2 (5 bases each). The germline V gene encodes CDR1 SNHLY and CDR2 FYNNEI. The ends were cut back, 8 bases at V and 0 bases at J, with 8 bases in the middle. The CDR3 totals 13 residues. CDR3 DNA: TGTGCCAGCGGGGGAGACTCCTACAATGAGCAGTTCTTC. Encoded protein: CASGGDSYNEQFF.

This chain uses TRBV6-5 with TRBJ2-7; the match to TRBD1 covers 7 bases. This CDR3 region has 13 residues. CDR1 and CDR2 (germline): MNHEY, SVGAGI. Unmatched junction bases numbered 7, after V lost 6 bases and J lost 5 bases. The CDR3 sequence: CASSLRGSDEQYF. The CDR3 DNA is TGTGCCAGCAGCCTCAGGGGGAGCGACGAGCAGTACTTC.

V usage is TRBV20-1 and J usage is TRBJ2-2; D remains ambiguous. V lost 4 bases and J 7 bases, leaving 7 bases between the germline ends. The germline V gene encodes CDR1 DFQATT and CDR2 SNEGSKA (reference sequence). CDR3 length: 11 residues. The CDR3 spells CSATRNGELFF. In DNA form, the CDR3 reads TGCAGTGCTACCCGAAACGGGGAGCTGTTTTTT.

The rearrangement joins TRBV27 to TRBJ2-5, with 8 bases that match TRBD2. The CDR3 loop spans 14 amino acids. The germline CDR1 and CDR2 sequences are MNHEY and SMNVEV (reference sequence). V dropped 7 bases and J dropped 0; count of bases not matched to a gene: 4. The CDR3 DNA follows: TGTGCCAGCAAACTAGCGGCGTACCAAGAGACCCAGTACTTC. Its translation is CASKLAAYQETQYF.

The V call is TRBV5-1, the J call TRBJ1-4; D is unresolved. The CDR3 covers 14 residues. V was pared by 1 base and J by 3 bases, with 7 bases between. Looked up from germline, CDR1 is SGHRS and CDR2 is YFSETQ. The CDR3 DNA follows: TGCGCCAGCAGCTTGATGGCAGCTAATGAAAAACTGTTTTTT. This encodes CASSLMAANEKLFF.

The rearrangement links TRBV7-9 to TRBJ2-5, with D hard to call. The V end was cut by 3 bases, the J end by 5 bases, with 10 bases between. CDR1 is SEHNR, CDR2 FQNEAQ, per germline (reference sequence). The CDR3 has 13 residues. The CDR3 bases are TGTGCCAGCAGCTTTTACGATGCGGAGACCCAGTACTTC. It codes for CASSFYDAETQYF.

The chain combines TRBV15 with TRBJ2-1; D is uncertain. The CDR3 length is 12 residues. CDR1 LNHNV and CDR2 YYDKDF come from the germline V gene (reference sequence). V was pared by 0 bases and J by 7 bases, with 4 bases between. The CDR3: CATSREWNEQFF. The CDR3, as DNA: TGTGCCACCAGCAGAGAATGGAATGAGCAGTTCTTC.

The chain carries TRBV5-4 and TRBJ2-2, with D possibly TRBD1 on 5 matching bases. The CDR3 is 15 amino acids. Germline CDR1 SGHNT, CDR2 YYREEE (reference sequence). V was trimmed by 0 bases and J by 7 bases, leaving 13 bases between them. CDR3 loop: CASSLGTGMVGELFF. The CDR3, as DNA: TGTGCCAGCAGCTTGGGAACAGGAATGGTCGGGGAGCTGTTTTTT.

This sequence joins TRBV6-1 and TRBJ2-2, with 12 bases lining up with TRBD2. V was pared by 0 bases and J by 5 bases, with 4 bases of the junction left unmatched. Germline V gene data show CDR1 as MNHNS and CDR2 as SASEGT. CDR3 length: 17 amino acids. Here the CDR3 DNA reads TGTGCCAGCAGTGAAGCCCCTAGCGGGAGGGCGACCGGGGAGCTGTTTTTT. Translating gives CASSEAPSGRATGELFF.

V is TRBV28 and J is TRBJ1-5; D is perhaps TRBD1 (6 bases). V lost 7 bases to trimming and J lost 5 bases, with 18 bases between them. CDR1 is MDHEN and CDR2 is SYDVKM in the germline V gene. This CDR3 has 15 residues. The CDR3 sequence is CASTAVGGADQPQHF. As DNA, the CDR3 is TGTGCCAGCACCGCCGTGGGGGGCGCCGATCAGCCCCAGCATTTT.

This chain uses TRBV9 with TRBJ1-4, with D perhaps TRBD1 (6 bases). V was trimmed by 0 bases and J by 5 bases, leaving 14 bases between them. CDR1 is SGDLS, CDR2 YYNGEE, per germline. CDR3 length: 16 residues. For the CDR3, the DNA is TGTGCCAGCAGCGTAGCCCCCGGGACACCGAATGAAAAACTGTTTTTT. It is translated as CASSVAPGTPNEKLFF.

CDR3 amino acids: CASSSPGGRGTDTQYF. CDR3 sequence (DNA): TGTGCCAGCAGCTCCCCGGGGGGCAGAGGCACAGATACGCAGTATTTT. The V call is TRBV21-1, the J call TRBJ2-3; the table calls TRBD2, which could not be checked here. TRBV21-1 is a listed pseudogene. The CDR3 has 16 residues.

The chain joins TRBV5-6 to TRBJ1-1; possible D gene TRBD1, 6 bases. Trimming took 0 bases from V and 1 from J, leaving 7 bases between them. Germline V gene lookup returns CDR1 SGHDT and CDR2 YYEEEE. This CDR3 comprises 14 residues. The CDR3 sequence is CASSLDRANTEAFF. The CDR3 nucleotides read TGTGCCAGCAGCTTGGACAGGGCGAACACTGAAGCTTTCTTT.

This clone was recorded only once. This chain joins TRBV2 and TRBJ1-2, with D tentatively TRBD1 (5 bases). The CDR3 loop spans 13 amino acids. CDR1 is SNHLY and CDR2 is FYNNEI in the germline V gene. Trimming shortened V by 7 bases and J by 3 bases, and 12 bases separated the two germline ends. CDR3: CASKKGGDYGYTF. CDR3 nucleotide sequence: TGTGCCAGCAAAAAAGGAGGGGACTATGGCTACACCTTC. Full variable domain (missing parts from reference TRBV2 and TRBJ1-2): EPEVTQTPSHQVTQMGQEVILRCVPISNHLYFYWYRQILGQKVEFLVSFYNNEISEKSEIFDDQFSVERPDGSNFTLKIRSTKLEDSAMYFCASKKGGDYGYTFGSGTRLTVV.

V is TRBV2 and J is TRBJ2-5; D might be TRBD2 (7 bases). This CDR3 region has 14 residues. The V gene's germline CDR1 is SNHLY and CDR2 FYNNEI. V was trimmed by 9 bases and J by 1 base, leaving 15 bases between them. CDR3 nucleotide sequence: TGTGCCAGTCGGGGGGCGGAAATCCAAGAGACCCAGTACTTC. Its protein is CASRGAEIQETQYF.

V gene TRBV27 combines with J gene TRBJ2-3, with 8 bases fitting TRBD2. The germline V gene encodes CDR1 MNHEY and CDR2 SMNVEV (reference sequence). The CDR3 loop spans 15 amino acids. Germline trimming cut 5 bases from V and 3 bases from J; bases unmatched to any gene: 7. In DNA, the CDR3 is TGTGCCAGCAGTCTGGCGGGCGGGGGGACAGATACGCAGTATTTT. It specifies CASSLAGGGTDTQYF.

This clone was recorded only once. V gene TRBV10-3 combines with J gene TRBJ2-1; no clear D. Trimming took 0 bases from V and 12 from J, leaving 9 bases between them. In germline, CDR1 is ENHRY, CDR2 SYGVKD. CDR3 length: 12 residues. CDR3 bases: TGTGCCATCAGTGAGTCACCGCACGGGCAGTTCTTC. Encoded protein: CAISESPHGQFF.

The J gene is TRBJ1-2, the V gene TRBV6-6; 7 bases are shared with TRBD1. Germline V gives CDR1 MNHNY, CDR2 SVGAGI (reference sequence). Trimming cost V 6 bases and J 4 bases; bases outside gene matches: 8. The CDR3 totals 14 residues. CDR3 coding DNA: TGTGCCAGCAGGGAGGGACAGCGGACCTATGGCTACACCTTC. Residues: CASREGQRTYGYTF.

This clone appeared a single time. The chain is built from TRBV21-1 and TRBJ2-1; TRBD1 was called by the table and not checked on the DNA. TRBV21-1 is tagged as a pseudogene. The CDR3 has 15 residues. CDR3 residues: CASSNQVRSYNEQFF. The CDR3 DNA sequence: TGTGCCAGCAGCAATCAGGTCCGCTCCTACAATGAGCAGTTCTTC.